A single sample gave rise to the 29 T cell receptor beta chains below, sequenced in a study of PD-L1 blockade in urothelial cancer. As for time point: pretreatment peripheral blood. Clones were read by immunoSEQ multiplex PCR, and TCRdb kept only the in-frame ones, dropping some. The sample gives around 100,000 clones, 80% to 90% of which show up once; 1.5% to 2.5% is in the top ten. Sample: PBMCs, taken around atezolizumab (anti-PD-L1) treatment. Source of these receptors: a man between 60 and 70 years old with urothelial cancer.

The chain combines TRBV18 with TRBJ1-1, with D perhaps TRBD1 (6 bases). Trimming shortened V by 8 bases and J by 1 base, and 11 bases separated the two germline ends. Germline V gene lookup returns CDR1 KGHSH and CDR2 LQKENI. The CDR3 is 13 amino acids. CDR3 sequence: CASLGASNTEAFF. The DNA of the CDR3 is TGTGCCAGCCTGGGGGCCTCGAACACTGAAGCTTTCTTT.

The chain uses TRBV4-1 and TRBJ2-3, with TRBD2 as a possible D gene (5 bases). V was shortened by 0 bases and J by 6 bases, with 7 bases between the two germline ends. CDR1 is MGHRA, CDR2 YSYEKL, per germline. This CDR3 region has 13 residues. CDR3 nucleotides: TGCGCCAGCAGCCAAGATTGGGAGGATACGCAGTATTTT. Its translation: CASSQDWEDTQYF.

V is TRBV19 and J is TRBJ1-2; tentatively, D is TRBD1 (5 bases). Per the germline V gene, CDR1 is LNHDA and CDR2 is SQIVND (reference sequence). The ends were cut back, 5 bases at V and 6 bases at J, with 16 bases in the middle. The CDR3 consists of 14 residues. This chain's CDR3 is CASSSSTAIDGYTF. In DNA, the CDR3 is TGTGCCAGTAGTTCCTCGACAGCGATAGATGGCTACACCTTC.

As for this clone: Other DNA variants within this sample encode the same CDR3. The V call is TRBV5-1, the J call TRBJ2-5, with 13 bases aligning to TRBD2. V dropped 0 bases and J dropped 4; count of bases not matched to a gene: 0. The germline V gene encodes CDR1 SGHRS and CDR2 YFSETQ. CDR3 length equals 15 residues. The CDR3 DNA sequence: TGCGCCAGCAGCTTGGGACTAGCGGGAGGAGAGACCCAGTACTTC. This gives the protein CASSLGLAGGETQYF.

The J gene is TRBJ2-2, the V gene TRBV6-4, with 7 bases that match TRBD1. This CDR3 has 15 amino acids. Germline CDR1 MRHNA, CDR2 SNTAGT. Losses at the gene ends were 4 bases for V and 4 bases for J; bases not matched to a gene: 6. CDR3 loop: CASSGETGSTGELFF. DNA of the CDR3: TGTGCCAGCAGTGGCGAGACAGGGAGCACCGGGGAGCTGTTTTTT.

This clone was seen a few times. This chain connects TRBV7-9 to TRBJ1-5; no firm D call. The CDR3 sequence is 15 residues long. Germline V CDR1 and CDR2: SEHNR, FQNEAQ (reference sequence). Trimming cost V 5 bases and J 2 bases, with 13 bases left between them. CDR3 region: CASSPSAGGNQPQHF. The CDR3 DNA sequence: TGTGCCAGCAGCCCTTCGGCCGGGGGCAATCAGCCCCAGCATTTT.

A single count supports this clone. The chain employs TRBV6-5 and TRBJ2-5; no reliable D call. The better agreement between TRBJ2-7 and the DNA end casts doubt on the J call. CDR1 is MNHEY, CDR2 SVGAGI, per germline. CDR3 length: 14 residues. The CDR3 sequence: CASSYSTRSYEQYF. The CDR3 nucleotides read TGTGCCAGCAGTTACTCGACTCGATCCTACGAGCAGTACTTC.

The gene calls are TRBV4-1 and TRBJ2-2; possible D gene TRBD2, 6 bases. The CDR3 spans 19 residues. V was shortened by 0 bases and J by 1 base, with 18 bases between the two germline ends. The V gene's germline CDR1 is MGHRA and CDR2 YSYEKL. DNA of the CDR3: TGCGCCAGCAGCCAAGATTTGGAGGGTCTTACCCAGAACACCGGGGAGCTGTTTTTT. Its translation: CASSQDLEGLTQNTGELFF.

V is TRBV13 and J is TRBJ1-2; 8 bases align to TRBD1. Losses at the gene ends were 5 bases for V and 5 bases for J; bases not matched to a gene: 7. This CDR3 spans 14 amino acids. The germline V gene encodes CDR1 PRHDT and CDR2 FYEKMQ (reference sequence). CDR3 protein: CASSPGQGAYGYTF. The CDR3 DNA reads TGTGCCAGCAGCCCCGGGCAGGGGGCTTATGGCTACACCTTC.

The CDR3 region is CASSPRDRGTDTQYF. The DNA of the CDR3 is TGCGCCAGCAGCCCTCGGGACAGGGGCACAGATACGCAGTATTTT. The chain is built from TRBV5-1 and TRBJ2-3; 9 bases are shared with TRBD1. Germline V lookup: CDR1 SGHRS, CDR2 YFSETQ. Germline trimming cut 4 bases from V and 1 base from J; bases unmatched to any gene: 4. The CDR3 spans 15 residues.

This rearrangement joins TRBV5-1 to TRBJ2-2; D is unclear. V was cut by 0 bases and J by 6 bases, with 18 bases left in between. Germline assignment: CDR1 SGHRS and CDR2 YFSETQ. CDR3 size: 17 residues. The CDR3 DNA reads TGCGCCAGCAGCTTGGTTGGAGTCGGGTTTTCAGCCGGGGAGCTGTTTTTT. It yields the protein CASSLVGVGFSAGELFF.

The chain has TRBV10-2 and TRBJ2-3; maybe TRBD2 (6 bases). Trimming shortened V by 2 bases and J by 2 bases, and 11 bases separated the two germline ends. The germline V gene has CDR1 WSHSY and CDR2 SAAADI. This CDR3 comprises 15 residues. CDR3 protein: CASSEAGRSTDTQYF. The CDR3 DNA reads as TGCGCCAGCAGTGAGGCGGGGCGGTCCACAGATACGCAGTATTTT.

This chain links TRBV10-3 with TRBJ2-3; 14 positions agree with TRBD2. The CDR3 length is 16 residues. Per germline, CDR1 ENHRY and CDR2 SYGVKD. The trim removed 4 bases at V and 7 bases at J, leaving 7 bases unmatched. The CDR3 DNA follows: TGTGCCATCAGTGGAGGGACTAGCGGGAGTATTAATACGCAGTATTTT. Translating gives CAISGGTSGSINTQYF.

This chain connects TRBV5-1 to TRBJ2-3; TRBD2 agrees at 9 bases. Germline-derived CDR1 and CDR2 are SGHRS and YFSETQ. This CDR3 comprises 16 residues. Trimming cost V 6 bases and J 0 bases; bases outside gene matches: 8. The CDR3 DNA is TGCGCCAGCACCAACCTAGCGGGGCTTAGCACAGATACGCAGTATTTT. This encodes CASTNLAGLSTDTQYF.

The rearrangement joins TRBV15 to TRBJ2-7; D uncertain. CDR3 length: 15 residues. Germline CDR1 reads LNHNV; CDR2 reads YYDKDF (reference sequence). Between the trimmed V and J ends, which lost 1 base and 3 bases, there was a span of 13 bases. The CDR3 spells CATSRGQTVRYEQYF. The CDR3 DNA sequence: TGTGCCACCAGCAGAGGACAAACCGTACGCTACGAGCAGTACTTC.

The chain joins TRBV28 to TRBJ1-5, with D unresolved. This CDR3 has 16 residues. V shed 1 base and J shed 1 base, with 11 bases lying between them. Looked up from germline, CDR1 is MDHEN and CDR2 is SYDVKM. The chain's CDR3 is CASSLSAGVSNQPQHF. CDR3 coding DNA: TGTGCCAGCAGTTTATCGGCAGGCGTAAGCAATCAGCCCCAGCATTTT.

The V gene is TRBV11-2, the J gene TRBJ2-5; D gene ambiguous. V lost 1 base and J 7 bases, leaving 4 bases between the germline ends. The CDR3 sequence is 11 residues long. CDR1 is SGHAT, CDR2 FQNNGV, per germline. CDR3 nucleotides: TGTGCCAGCAGCTTAGGAGTGACCCAGTACTTC. Translating it yields CASSLGVTQYF.

J is TRBJ1-2 and V is TRBV20-1, with D unclear. V dropped 6 bases and J dropped 8 bases, with 13 bases sitting between them. CDR1 DFQATT and CDR2 SNEGSKA come from the germline V gene (reference sequence). The CDR3 is 11 residues long. CDR3 protein: CSAKEGEGYTF. In DNA, the CDR3 is TGCAGTGCAAAAGAGGGTGAAGGCTACACCTTC.

The chain carries TRBV27 and TRBJ2-5, with 14 bases identical to TRBD2. CDR1 is MNHEY and CDR2 is SMNVEV in the germline V gene (reference sequence). V was clipped by 6 bases and J by 2 bases; unmatched bases: 5. The CDR3 is made up of 16 amino acids. CDR3 in amino acids: CASRGTSGGLQETQYF. CDR3 DNA: TGTGCCAGCAGGGGGACTAGCGGGGGCCTACAAGAGACCCAGTACTTC.

The chain joins TRBV5-1 to TRBJ2-5; 10 bases are shared with TRBD1. The V gene end was trimmed by 5 bases and the J gene end by 5 bases; junction bases not matched to a gene: 6. The CDR3 length is 14 residues. Germline V gives CDR1 SGHRS, CDR2 YFSETQ. CDR3 loop: CASRDPTGGETQYF. CDR3 DNA sequence: TGCGCCAGCAGAGACCCGACAGGGGGCGAGACCCAGTACTTC.

The chain is built from TRBV5-1 and TRBJ2-1, with D maybe TRBD2 (6 bases). The CDR3 sequence is 13 residues long. The germline V gene encodes CDR1 SGHRS and CDR2 YFSETQ. The V gene lost 4 bases and the J gene lost 6 bases, with 11 bases spanning the gap. The CDR3 region is CASSGRDSNEQFF. CDR3 DNA sequence: TGCGCCAGCAGCGGCCGGGACTCCAATGAGCAGTTCTTC.

This chain's CDR3 is CASSLLAGVVETQYF. The DNA for the CDR3 is TGTGCCAGCAGTTTATTAGCGGGAGTAGTTGAGACCCAGTACTTC. V and J are TRBV27 and TRBJ2-5, with 9 nucleotides matching TRBD2. Germline trimming cut 1 base from V and 5 bases from J; bases unmatched to any gene: 5. The CDR3 is 15 amino acids. In germline, CDR1 is MNHEY, CDR2 SMNVEV (reference sequence).

V is TRBV2 and J is TRBJ2-7, with 11 bases that match TRBD1. Trimming removed 4 bases from V and 2 bases from J; junction bases left unmatched: 4. Germline V gene sequence: CDR1 SNHLY, CDR2 FYNNEI. CDR3 length: 15 residues. CDR3: CASSGGQGDPYEQYF. The CDR3 bases are TGTGCCAGCAGTGGGGGACAGGGGGACCCCTACGAGCAGTACTTC.

V is TRBV29-1 and J is TRBJ1-1; TRBD1 might be the D (6 bases). Germline values: CDR1 SQVTM, CDR2 ANQGSEA. The CDR3 is 14 residues long. V was shortened by 0 bases and J by 4 bases, with 12 bases between the two germline ends. The CDR3 sequence is CSVEDGRGGTEAFF. In DNA, the CDR3 is TGCAGCGTTGAAGACGGCAGGGGCGGCACTGAAGCTTTCTTT.

The V call is TRBV7-3, the J call TRBJ2-2, with 9 bases aligning to TRBD2. The CDR3 covers 16 residues. Germline trimming cut 4 bases from V and 4 bases from J; bases unmatched to any gene: 7. Germline loops: CDR1 SGHTA, CDR2 FQGTGA. The CDR3 protein is CASSSIAGAGTGELFF. Written as DNA, the CDR3 is TGTGCCAGCAGCTCCATAGCGGGAGCGGGCACCGGGGAGCTGTTTTTT.

The sample holds one count of this clone. V is TRBV2 and J is TRBJ2-7, with 9 bases matching TRBD2. Germline loops: CDR1 SNHLY, CDR2 FYNNEI. The CDR3 loop spans 14 amino acids. The V segment lost 10 bases and the J segment 0 bases; nucleotides outside the gene matches: 7. CDR3 sequence reads: CATSTSGSSYEQYF. Here the CDR3 DNA reads TGTGCCACTTCAACTAGCGGGTCCTCCTACGAGCAGTACTTC.

This rearrangement joins TRBV10-3 to TRBJ2-5; unclear D gene. The CDR3 length is 13 residues. The V and J ends lost 5 bases and 2 bases respectively, with 9 bases between them. CDR1 is ENHRY and CDR2 is SYGVKD in the germline V gene. As DNA, the CDR3 is TGTGCCATCAGTCCGACAAGTCAAGAGACCCAGTACTTC. It translates to CAISPTSQETQYF.

The chain joins TRBV6-5 to TRBJ1-5, with D perhaps matching TRBD1 (5 bases). The length of the CDR3 is 13 residues. The germline V gene has CDR1 MNHEY and CDR2 SVGAGI. The V end lost 8 bases, the J end lost 3 bases, and 11 bases lay between the germline ends. The CDR3, as DNA: TGTGCCAGCGGGACTTTTGTCAATCAGCCCCAGCATTTT. The encoded protein is CASGTFVNQPQHF.

The chain is built from TRBV27 and TRBJ2-7; weak D call: TRBD1 (6 bases). This CDR3 has 13 amino acids. Germline CDR1 reads MNHEY; CDR2 reads SMNVEV (reference sequence). V lost 5 bases and J 5 bases, leaving 13 bases between the germline ends. As DNA, the CDR3 is TGTGCCAGCAGTCCCGGGACATTAGACGAGCAGTACTTC. It specifies CASSPGTLDEQYF.